A selection of T cell receptor beta chains follows, all from one sample in a study of T cell changes during pregnancy in multiple sclerosis. Sequencing used immunoSEQ multiplex PCR; TCRdb keeps in-frame clones, though not all of them. The table records tens of thousands of clones, 80% to 95% of them present only once. The material was peripheral blood, obtained before pregnancy. These receptors were obtained from a female donor with multiple sclerosis, enrolled in a pregnancy study. Both conserved end residues are part of each CDR3.

v_call cdr3_aa
TRBV4-1 CASSPLAGGPETQYF
TRBV27 CASCFRRGGFETQYF
TRBV30 CAWSGSFTNEKLFF
TRBV7-9 CASSLGQANTEAFF
TRBV25-1 CASSGKEQGWIDEQFF
TRBV6-6 CASGTGFGNQPQHF
TRBV2 CASSELWEFSGNTIYF
TRBV6-5 CASKRGLSPDTQYF
TRBV27 CASSPGLAVIREQYF
TRBV5-4 CASSFRTNNEQFF
TRBV7-9 CASSFQGNQPQHF
TRBV29-1 CSVETGFEKLFF
TRBV7-3 CASSLSGSRQETQYF
TRBV4-1 CASSQELGDQPQHF
TRBV5-4 CASSRDSTLANTGELFF
TRBV7-9 CASSTAGIQGNQPQHF
TRBV19 CASSISGGNQPQHF
TRBV4-1 CASSPLAGVHNEQFF
TRBV4-3 CASSLRSSGGETQYF
TRBV2 CASSEGVAGGGSEQFF
TRBV7-6 CASSPSTGSYGYTF
TRBV12-5 CASGYSGLAGGPWDTGELFF
TRBV28 CASSLWAGGPTYEQYF
TRBV28 CASKLRGGTKNIQYF
TRBV25-1 CASSEYAGVGETQYF
TRBV10-3 CAIRAGDTEAFF
TRBV2 CASRDRTYNEQFF
TRBV7-2 CASSSRAGGIVGYTF
TRBV30 CAWSVTWGPGDEKLFF
TRBV9 CASSVASGGNYGYTF
TRBV10-3 CAIKEQVQNYEQYF
TRBV4-1 CASRGAGDTQYF
TRBV15 CATSRVGTGGESGYTF
TRBV6-1 CASSESTASYNEQFF
TRBV29-1 CSVEFRTGRPDTQYF
TRBV27 CASSLVRATDTQYF
TRBV2 CASSGGGLRNQPQHF
TRBV7-2 CASSSSETQYF
TRBV11-2 CASSSQGRGNTEAFF
TRBV5-8 CASSSRVPGELFF
TRBV19 CASTPSPGQGFYNEQFF
TRBV6-1 CASSEPAQGNTEAFF
TRBV15 CATSGRQGGTDTQYF
TRBV7-8 CASSTFGEGQETQYF
TRBV6-6 CASSYGGGGQETQYF
TRBV6-1 CASSVLRQETQYF
TRBV6-5 CASSYSILATYEQYF
TRBV11-2 CASSAYYRDDEQYF